Presented here are 27 T cell receptor beta chains from one specimen sequenced in a study of control samples from healthy donors and cancer patients. Produced via immunoSEQ multiplex PCR; TCRdb's table is partial and in-frame only. The sample records some 220,000 clones, over 90% being singletons. Material for sequencing was blood. Receptors originate from a man in his fifties in good health.

A single count supports this clone. This chain uses TRBV3-1 (or the pseudogene TRBV3-2) with TRBJ1-1; possible D gene TRBD1, 5 bases. Trimming removed 0 bases at V and 8 bases at J, with 10 bases between. Germline V lookup: CDR1 LGHDT, CDR2 YNNKEL (reference sequence). The CDR3 extends over 13 amino acids. The CDR3 DNA follows: TGTGCCAGCAGCCAAGAAAAAGGGGCCGAAGCTTTCTTT. Protein product: CASSQEKGAEAFF.

The chain employs TRBV20-1 and TRBJ2-5; D remains ambiguous. In germline, CDR1 is DFQATT, CDR2 SNEGSKA (reference sequence). V was trimmed by 5 bases and J by 2 bases, leaving 6 bases between them. The CDR3 covers 11 residues. CDR3: CSAGRQETQYF. CDR3 sequence (DNA): TGCAGTGCTGGACGGCAAGAGACCCAGTACTTC.

This sequence joins TRBV5-5 and TRBJ2-7; the D gene is possibly TRBD1 (5 bases). V lost 1 base and J 7 bases, leaving 12 bases between the germline ends. Germline CDR1 reads SGHKS; CDR2 reads YYEKEE (reference sequence). There are 13 residues in the CDR3. The CDR3 region has the DNA TGTGCCAGCAGCTTGCCAGGGCTGAGGGAGCAGTACTTC. Encoded protein: CASSLPGLREQYF.

The chain recombines TRBV7-2 with TRBJ1-5; 7 bases line up with TRBD1. This CDR3 is 13 amino acids long. Germline values: CDR1 SGHTA, CDR2 FQGNSA. Trimming took 8 bases from V and 4 from J; bases not matched to a gene: 5. The CDR3, as DNA: TGTGCCAGCCGTGGACAGGAAAATCAGCCCCAGCATTTT. Its protein is CASRGQENQPQHF.

The chain links TRBV18 to TRBJ2-1, with D perhaps matching TRBD1 (6 bases). The CDR3 loop spans 15 amino acids. Looked up from germline, CDR1 is KGHSH and CDR2 is LQKENI. Trimming took off 3 bases at V and 4 bases at J, with 13 bases between the two ends. CDR3 DNA sequence: TGTGCCAGCTCACCCTTAGGACAGCCTTACAATGAGCAGTTCTTC. This encodes CASSPLGQPYNEQFF.

Comments on this clone: Other DNA variants within this sample encode the same CDR3. The V gene is TRBV6-2 or TRBV6-3, the J gene TRBJ1-2; D unclear. Trimming cost V 4 bases and J 3 bases, with 6 bases left between them. Germline V gene lookup returns CDR1 MNHEY and CDR2 SVGEGT. The CDR3 sequence is 12 residues long. The DNA of the CDR3 is TGTGCCAGCAGTTTTACGGACTATGGCTACACCTTC. Translated, it gives CASSFTDYGYTF.

The chain links TRBV6-1 to TRBJ1-1; D may be TRBD1 (6 bases). V lost 1 base and J 6 bases, leaving 15 bases between the germline ends. The CDR3 totals 15 residues. Germline lookup yields CDR1 MNHNS and CDR2 SASEGT. The CDR3 loop is CASSEGGLGGAEAFF. The DNA of the CDR3 is TGTGCCAGCAGTGAAGGGGGCCTGGGGGGCGCTGAAGCTTTCTTT.

J is TRBJ1-1 and V is TRBV29-1; D perhaps matches TRBD1 (5 bases). This CDR3 has 13 amino acids. V was shortened by 4 bases and J by 1 base, with 10 bases between the two germline ends. CDR1 is SQVTM, CDR2 ANQGSEA, per germline. CDR3 sequence: CSVGGRANTEAFF. DNA for the CDR3: TGCAGCGTTGGAGGCAGGGCGAACACTGAAGCTTTCTTT.

The chain has TRBV24-1 and TRBJ2-3; TRBD1 matches at 9 bases. CDR3 length: 16 amino acids. Germline V CDR1 and CDR2: KGHDR, SFDVKD. J gave up 2 bases and V 3 bases, and 5 bases lay outside the gene matches. The CDR3 DNA follows: TGTGCCACCAGTGATCCCGGACAGGGGACCACAGATACGCAGTATTTT. The encoded protein is CATSDPGQGTTDTQYF.

The V call is TRBV15, the J call TRBJ1-1; D remains unclear. Germline V CDR1 and CDR2: LNHNV, YYDKDF (reference sequence). Trimming took off 1 base at V and 0 bases at J, with 9 bases between the two ends. The length of the CDR3 is 15 residues. The CDR3 DNA follows: TGTGCCACCAGCAGAGTACGGCAGCTGAACACTGAAGCTTTCTTT. Protein sequence: CATSRVRQLNTEAFF.

The chain links TRBV19 to TRBJ1-5; tentative D call: TRBD1 (6 bases). Per the germline V gene, CDR1 is LNHDA and CDR2 is SQIVND (reference sequence). CDR3 length equals 15 residues. Trimming left V 1 base short and J 4 bases short, with 11 bases between. The CDR3: CASSIVRDTNQPQHF. As DNA, the CDR3 is TGTGCCAGTAGTATAGTCCGGGACACAAATCAGCCCCAGCATTTT.

The chain combines TRBV4-1 with TRBJ1-2, with D possibly being TRBD1 (6 bases). Germline lookup yields CDR1 MGHRA and CDR2 YSYEKL. The V and J ends lost 3 bases and 0 bases respectively, with 20 bases between them. The CDR3 extends over 18 amino acids. CDR3 DNA sequence: TGCGCCAGCAGCCAGGATACAGGGACGCTGTCTCCTAACTATGGCTACACCTTC. Protein: CASSQDTGTLSPNYGYTF.

The chain uses TRBV4-1 and TRBJ1-2, with no clear D. Germline loops: CDR1 MGHRA, CDR2 YSYEKL. The CDR3 is made up of 15 amino acids. V was pared by 0 bases and J by 8 bases, with 16 bases between. The CDR3 nucleotides are TGCGCCAGCAGCCAAGAACTTGGGCCCTTGAGCGGCTACACCTTC. It yields the protein CASSQELGPLSGYTF.

This clone appeared a single time. This chain connects TRBV3-1 (or the pseudogene TRBV3-2) to TRBJ2-4, with 7 bases that match TRBD2. V gave up 1 base and J gave up 0 bases; unmatched junction bases: 15. The V gene's germline CDR1 is LGHDT and CDR2 YNNKEL (reference sequence). The CDR3 contains 20 residues. CDR3 sequence reads: CASSQAVASGSILAKNIQYF. The CDR3, as DNA: TGTGCCAGCAGCCAAGCGGTTGCTAGCGGATCTATTCTAGCCAAAAACATTCAGTACTTC.

The chain has TRBV2 and TRBJ1-1; 7 bases are shared with TRBD1. The V gene end was trimmed by 4 bases and the J gene end by 3 bases; junction bases not matched to a gene: 5. The CDR3 sequence is 14 residues long. Germline V gene sequence: CDR1 SNHLY, CDR2 FYNNEI. The CDR3 DNA sequence: TGTGCCAGCAGTGTTCAGGGGGGGGACACTGAAGCTTTCTTT. As protein: CASSVQGGDTEAFF.

J is TRBJ1-1 and V is TRBV29-1, with D possibly matching TRBD1 (6 bases). Germline CDR1 reads SQVTM; CDR2 reads ANQGSEA. This CDR3 is 12 amino acids long. Trimming took 5 bases from V and 1 from J, leaving 8 bases between them. CDR3 coding DNA: TGCAGCGTTTACAGGGCGAACACTGAAGCTTTCTTT. This gives the protein CSVYRANTEAFF.

This chain links TRBV7-9 with TRBJ2-7, with 8 bases that match TRBD1. Germline loops: CDR1 SEHNR, CDR2 FQNEAQ (reference sequence). The CDR3 is made up of 13 amino acids. J was trimmed by 3 bases and V by 5 bases; bases with no gene match: 3. Here the CDR3 DNA reads TGTGCCAGCAGCGATGGACAGGGCTACGAGCAGTACTTC. As protein: CASSDGQGYEQYF.

This sequence joins TRBV5-4 and TRBJ2-5; D perhaps matches TRBD1 (6 bases). Germline values: CDR1 SGHNT, CDR2 YYREEE (reference sequence). The CDR3 length is 14 residues. V dropped 2 bases and J dropped 7 bases, with 15 bases sitting between them. The CDR3 region is CASSFTGTSGTQYF. CDR3 in DNA: TGTGCCAGCAGCTTCACCGGGACATCGGGGACCCAGTACTTC.

The chain recombines TRBV7-2 with TRBJ2-7; 9 positions agree with TRBD1. Germline V gene sequence: CDR1 SGHTA, CDR2 FQGNSA. Trimming took 5 bases from V and 5 from J; bases not matched to a gene: 7. The CDR3 contains 14 residues. The CDR3 sequence: CASSRSTGGNEQYF. CDR3 in DNA: TGTGCCAGCAGCAGATCGACAGGGGGAAACGAGCAGTACTTC. The full variable domain, rest sourced from reference TRBV7-2 and TRBJ2-7, is GAGVSQSPSNKVTEKGKDVELRCDPISGHTALYWYRQSLGQGLEFLIYFQGNSAPDKSGLPSDRFSAERTGGSVSTLTIQRTQQEDSAVYLCASSRSTGGNEQYFGPGTRLTVT.

J is TRBJ2-7 and V is TRBV13; TRBD1 agrees at 9 bases. The junction had 13 bases not matched to a gene; V was cut back by 6 bases and J by 4 bases. Germline V gene lookup returns CDR1 PRHDT and CDR2 FYEKMQ (reference sequence). There are 16 residues in the CDR3. The CDR3 loop is CASSKLPGQGGYEQYF. The CDR3 nucleotides read TGTGCCAGCAGTAAGCTCCCGGGACAGGGAGGTTACGAGCAGTACTTC.

This chain connects TRBV6-1 to TRBJ1-1; D remains unclear. In germline, CDR1 is MNHNS, CDR2 SASEGT. The ends were cut back, 0 bases at V and 11 bases at J, with 13 bases in the middle. The CDR3 extends over 13 amino acids. The CDR3 DNA follows: TGTGCCAGCAGTGAAGCGAGGCAGTTCGTTGCTTTCTTT. Its translation: CASSEARQFVAFF.

This sequence joins TRBV6-1 and TRBJ2-1, with a weak D call TRBD2 (5 bases). Germline-derived CDR1 and CDR2 are MNHNS and SASEGT. This CDR3 spans 18 amino acids. V dropped 3 bases and J dropped 6 bases, with 24 bases sitting between them. The CDR3: CASSDDYLVSPAGNEQFF. DNA of the CDR3: TGTGCCAGCAGTGATGACTATTTGGTTAGCCCTGCGGGCAATGAGCAGTTCTTC.

This rearrangement joins TRBV9 to TRBJ1-4, with D maybe TRBD1 (5 bases). The germline V gene encodes CDR1 SGDLS and CDR2 YYNGEE. The V end was cut by 2 bases, the J end by 4 bases, with 15 bases between. CDR3 length equals 16 residues. CDR3 DNA: TGTGCCAGCAGCGTGGGATCGGGACGGAATAATGAAAAACTGTTTTTT. As protein: CASSVGSGRNNEKLFF.

V usage is TRBV18 and J usage is TRBJ2-2; D is uncertain. V lost 3 bases and J lost 8, with 13 bases in between. CDR1 and CDR2 (germline): KGHSH, LQKENI. The length of the CDR3 is 14 residues. CDR3 coding DNA: TGTGCCAGCTCACCGTCGCGACTCAGAGGGGAGCTGTTTTTT. Protein product: CASSPSRLRGELFF.

The chain is built from TRBV3-1 (or the pseudogene TRBV3-2) and TRBJ1-5; 9 positions match TRBD1. The CDR3 runs to 13 residues. The germline V gene encodes CDR1 LGHDT and CDR2 YNNKEL (reference sequence). The ends lost 6 bases at V and 6 bases at J; junction bases unmatched: 3. In nucleotides, the CDR3 is TGTGCCAGCAGTCGACAGGGGGGTCAGCCCCAGCATTTT. Translated: CASSRQGGQPQHF.

The chain joins TRBV19 to TRBJ1-1; 8 bases agree with TRBD1. This CDR3 region has 15 residues. V shed 3 bases and J 0 bases; nucleotides not matched to a gene: 3. Germline CDR1 is LNHDA and CDR2 is SQIVND (reference sequence). This CDR3 is CASSIRGRMNTEAFF. DNA of the CDR3: TGTGCCAGTAGTATCAGGGGGCGGATGAACACTGAAGCTTTCTTT.

CDR3 in DNA: TGTGCCAGCAGCTTGCGCCCCAGCCCCAATGAAAAACTGTTTTTT. This encodes CASSLRPSPNEKLFF. The chain recombines TRBV9 with TRBJ1-4; D is ambiguous. Germline V gene data show CDR1 as SGDLS and CDR2 as YYNGEE. There are 15 residues in the CDR3. Trimming took 4 bases from V and 5 from J, leaving 15 bases between them.